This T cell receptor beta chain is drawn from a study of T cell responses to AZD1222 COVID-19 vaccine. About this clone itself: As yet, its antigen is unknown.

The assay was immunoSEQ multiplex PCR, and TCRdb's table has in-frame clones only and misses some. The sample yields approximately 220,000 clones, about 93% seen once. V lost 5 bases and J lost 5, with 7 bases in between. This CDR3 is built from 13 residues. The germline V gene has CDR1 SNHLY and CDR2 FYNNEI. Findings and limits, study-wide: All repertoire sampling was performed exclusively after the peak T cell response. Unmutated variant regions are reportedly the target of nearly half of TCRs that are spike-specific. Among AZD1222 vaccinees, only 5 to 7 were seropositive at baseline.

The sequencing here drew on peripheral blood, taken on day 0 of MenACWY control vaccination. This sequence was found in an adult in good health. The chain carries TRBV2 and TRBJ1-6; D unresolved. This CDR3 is CASSRVDNSPLHF. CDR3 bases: TGTGCCAGCAGTCGGGTGGATAATTCACCCCTCCACTTT.